Sequencing of this T cell receptor (beta chain) was carried out in a study of T-cell memory formation after mild COVID-19. At the level of the study: TCR clusters were mostly donor specific.

V lost 4 bases, J lost 5 bases, and 10 bases lay in between. Germline V gives CDR1 SGHKS, CDR2 YYEKEE (reference sequence). The CDR3 has 13 amino acids. TCR alpha and TCR beta cDNA libraries carrying sample barcodes and UMIs came from 5'RACE with constant-segment primers. Using its own MiXCR run on the 5' RACE reads, TCRdb lists one record per CDR3 protein. The table has 150,000 to 200,000 distinct CDR3 sequences, more than 14% seen once. Many counts were recorded for this clonotype. This rearrangement joins TRBV5-5 to TRBJ2-1; D is unresolved. This TCR came from an adult woman who had mild COVID-19 (a few samples of this study predate the infection). Cell type and time point are not known. The sequenced material came from PBMCs or a T cell subset sorted from them (not recorded which). The CDR3 sequence is CASSLGWNNEQFF. CDR3 sequence (DNA): TGTGCCAGCAGCCTGGGCTGGAACAATGAGCAGTTCTTC.